The 18 T cell receptor beta chains below all came from one sample that was sequenced in a study of early T cells in non-severe SARS-CoV-2 infection. Each CDR3 protein is one row after TCRdb ran MiXCR on the 5' RACE reads. The table shows more than 85,000 distinct CDR3 sequences, with around 16% occurring only once. Input material: whole blood. The receptors were gathered from an adult who was a healthcare worker with PCR-confirmed SARS-CoV-2 infection or an uninfected control (not recorded which).

This clonotype was counted a few times. This chain joins TRBV12-3 or TRBV12-4 and TRBJ2-1, with no clear D. Trimming removed 6 bases from V and 8 bases from J, with 11 bases in between. This CDR3 comprises 12 residues. CDR3 residues: CASSPGDHEQFF. The CDR3 nucleotides are TGTGCCAGCAGCCCCGGAGACCATGAGCAGTTCTTC.

In its sample, this clonotype was seen many times. The V and J genes are TRBV6-5 and TRBJ2-5; 9 bases fit TRBD1. The trim removed 5 bases at V and 0 bases at J, leaving 7 bases unmatched. Germline CDR1 is MNHEY and CDR2 is SVGAGI. This CDR3 comprises 16 residues. For the CDR3, the DNA is TGTGCCAGCAGTCGCGGCACAGGGGGCGACCAAGAGACCCAGTACTTC. Translating it yields CASSRGTGGDQETQYF.

The chain combines TRBV12-3 or TRBV12-4 with TRBJ1-4; D is uncertain. This CDR3 region has 14 residues. V lost 1 base and J 8 bases, leaving 11 bases between the germline ends. The CDR3 nucleotides read TGTGCCAGCAGTTTAGGGGCCGAAGGAGAAAAACTGTTTTTT. Translated, it gives CASSLGAEGEKLFF.

The table lists this clonotype with many counts. The chain joins TRBV12-3 or TRBV12-4 to TRBJ1-3; D ambiguous. The CDR3 loop spans 14 amino acids. V was cut by 2 bases and J by 0 bases, with 5 bases left in between. CDR3 nucleotides: TGTGCCAGCAGTTTATCGAGCTCTGGAAACACCATATATTTT. It codes for CASSLSSSGNTIYF.

A few counts support this clonotype. The chain carries TRBV7-8 and TRBJ2-1; no definite D call. Germline V gene lookup returns CDR1 SGHVS and CDR2 FQNEAQ. The CDR3 consists of 13 residues. The V gene lost 3 bases and the J gene lost 11 bases, with 14 bases spanning the gap. This chain's CDR3 is CASSFRSNVKQFF. The CDR3 bases are TGTGCCAGCAGCTTCCGATCGAACGTTAAGCAGTTCTTC.

This clonotype has ten or more counts. The chain joins TRBV12-3 or TRBV12-4 to TRBJ1-2; the D gene is possibly TRBD1 (6 bases). The V gene lost 7 bases and the J gene lost 5 bases, with 17 bases spanning the gap. This CDR3 contains 14 residues. The CDR3 sequence is CASTLSGTPYGYTF. The CDR3 DNA reads as TGTGCCAGCACCCTATCCGGGACACCATATGGCTACACCTTC.

The sample holds a few counts of this clonotype. The chain has TRBV4-3 and TRBJ2-3; 7 bases map to TRBD1. The CDR3 consists of 15 residues. J was trimmed by 6 bases and V by 5 bases; bases with no gene match: 11. Germline values: CDR1 LGHNA, CDR2 YSLEER. CDR3: CASSSGATGQDTQYF. DNA for the CDR3: TGCGCCAGCAGCTCAGGGGCGACAGGGCAGGATACGCAGTATTTT.

The chain couples TRBV19 to TRBJ2-1; 8 positions agree with TRBD1. The CDR3 consists of 16 residues. J gave up 8 bases and V 0 bases, and 9 bases lay outside the gene matches. CDR1 and CDR2 (germline): LNHDA, SQIVND (reference sequence). DNA of the CDR3: TGTGCCAGTAGTATAGATCCGGAGACAGGGGACCATGAGCAGTTCTTC. Amino acid sequence: CASSIDPETGDHEQFF.

This clonotype has at least ten counts. The chain carries TRBV28 and TRBJ2-3; no clear D gene. The CDR3 runs 17 residues. V lost 5 bases and J lost 1, with 19 bases in between. The V gene's germline CDR1 is MDHEN and CDR2 SYDVKM. CDR3 residues: CASSARPGRQGTDTQYF. The CDR3 coding sequence is TGTGCCAGCAGTGCACGCCCAGGAAGGCAGGGCACAGATACGCAGTATTTT.

This clonotype was recorded a few times. This rearrangement joins TRBV2 to TRBJ2-7; 7 nucleotides agree with TRBD2. The CDR3 sequence is 15 residues long. CDR1 is SNHLY, CDR2 FYNNEI, per germline. With V trimmed by 3 bases and J by 0 bases, 5 bases remained unmatched. For the CDR3, the DNA is TGTGCCAGCAGTGATGGCGGGGGTAACTCCTACGAGCAGTACTTC. Its translation is CASSDGGGNSYEQYF. Full variable domain (remainder filled in from reference TRBV2 and TRBJ2-7): EPEVTQTPSHQVTQMGQEVILRCVPISNHLYFYWYRQILGQKVEFLVSFYNNEISEKSEIFDDQFSVERPDGSNFTLKIRSTKLEDSAMYFCASSDGGGNSYEQYFGPGTRLTVT.

V is TRBV3-1 and J is TRBJ2-7; D may be TRBD1 (6 bases). The V gene's germline CDR1 is LGHDT and CDR2 YNNKEL (reference sequence). The CDR3 contains 14 residues. V lost 0 bases and J lost 2, with 8 bases in between. CDR3 DNA: TGTGCCAGCAGCCAAGATAACAGGGCCTACGAGCAGTACTTC. As protein: CASSQDNRAYEQYF.

This clonotype was detected only a few times. The chain couples TRBV29-1 to TRBJ1-1, with TRBD1 matching over 7 bases. J gave up 9 bases and V 6 bases, and 7 bases lay outside the gene matches. This CDR3 is built from 11 residues. Germline V CDR1 and CDR2: SQVTM, ANQGSEA. The CDR3 loop is CSVTGDKKAFF. CDR3 coding DNA: TGCAGCGTAACAGGGGACAAAAAAGCTTTCTTT.

In this sample, this clonotype turned up a few times. The chain uses TRBV24-1 and TRBJ1-1; D unresolved. Germline CDR1 KGHDR, CDR2 SFDVKD. V was cut by 2 bases and J by 4 bases, with 7 bases left in between. This CDR3 region has 13 residues. CDR3 nucleotides: TGTGCCACCAGTGATTACCCGGGCACTGAAGCTTTCTTT. It encodes CATSDYPGTEAFF.

The gene calls are TRBV4-1 and TRBJ1-4; perhaps TRBD1 as D (5 bases). The CDR3 length is 12 residues. Trimming removed 5 bases at V and 6 bases at J, with 7 bases between. Germline V gene data show CDR1 as MGHRA and CDR2 as YSYEKL. As DNA, the CDR3 is TGCGCCAGCAGCGGGACTTATGAAAAACTGTTTTTT. Translated: CASSGTYEKLFF.

This clonotype was detected only a few times. One end of the junction varies from germline; a read error may be responsible. J is TRBJ2-1 and V is TRBV20-1; 13 bases are a match to TRBD2. The CDR3 has 16 residues. Per the germline V gene, CDR1 is DFQATT and CDR2 is SNEGSKA (reference sequence). CDR3 region: CSARGLAGVVRNEQFF. CDR3 nucleotides: TGCAGTGCCAGAGGACTAGCGGGAGTCGTGAGGAATGAGCAGTTCTTC.

This clonotype was seen repeatedly, ten times or more. For the CDR3, the DNA is TGCGCCAGCAGCCGAGGACCCTACTCCTACAATGAGCAGTTCTTC. It translates to CASSRGPYSYNEQFF. The genes are TRBV4-3 and TRBJ2-1; no reliable D call. In germline, CDR1 is LGHNA, CDR2 YSLEER. This CDR3 has 15 residues. The germline V and J ends were trimmed by 4 bases and 0 bases, with 10 bases remaining between them.

This clonotype showed up just a few times. The rearrangement uses TRBV20-1 and TRBJ2-1; 13 nucleotides align to TRBD2. Germline-derived CDR1 and CDR2 are DFQATT and SNEGSKA (reference sequence). The V gene end was trimmed by 1 base and the J gene end by 10 bases; junction bases not matched to a gene: 7. The CDR3 runs 15 residues. The CDR3 nucleotides are TGCAGTGCTAGAGGGACTAGCGGGAGTGCCGAGGAGCAGTTCTTC. Translated: CSARGTSGSAEEQFF.

The chain carries TRBV27 and TRBJ2-1; 9 positions agree with TRBD2. This CDR3 is 16 amino acids long. The ends lost 1 base at V and 6 bases at J; junction bases unmatched: 7. Germline values: CDR1 MNHEY, CDR2 SMNVEV (reference sequence). The CDR3 protein is CASSLYGTSMGNEQFF. The CDR3 nucleotides read TGTGCCAGCAGTTTATATGGGACTAGCATGGGCAATGAGCAGTTCTTC.